Reported below is one T cell receptor beta chain. Its target is not known. TCRdb's copy holds only in-frame clones and misses some; the assay was immunoSEQ multiplex PCR. The data show about 50,000 clones, 92% seen once. This sample was included in a study of graft-versus-host responses after intestinal transplantation. Study-wide results and limits: Graft-donor T cell macrochimerism in patients accompanied high graft-versus-host to host-versus-graft clonal ratios in allografts.

The V and J ends lost 5 bases and 3 bases respectively, with 9 bases between them. The CDR3 is made up of 13 amino acids. Per germline, CDR1 SNHLY and CDR2 FYNNEI. The receptor was isolated from a human donor who was the organ donor for an intestinal transplant. V is TRBV2 and J is TRBJ2-3; unclear D gene. The sample here was unstimulated CD4+ T cells sorted from spleen or lymph node cells, taken before transplant. CDR3 residues: CASSLSWTDTQYF. The CDR3 nucleotides read TGTGCCAGCAGTTTAAGCTGGACAGATACGCAGTATTTT.